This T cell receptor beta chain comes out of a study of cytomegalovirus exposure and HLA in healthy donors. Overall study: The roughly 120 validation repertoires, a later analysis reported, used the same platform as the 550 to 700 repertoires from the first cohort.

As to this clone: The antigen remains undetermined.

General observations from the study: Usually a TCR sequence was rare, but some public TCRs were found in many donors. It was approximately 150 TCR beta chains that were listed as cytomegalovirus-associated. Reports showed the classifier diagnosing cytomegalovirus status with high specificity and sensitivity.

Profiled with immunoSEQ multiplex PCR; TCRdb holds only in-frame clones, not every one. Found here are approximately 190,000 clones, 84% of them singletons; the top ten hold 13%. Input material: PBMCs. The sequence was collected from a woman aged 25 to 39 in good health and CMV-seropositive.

The CDR3 DNA reads TGTGCCAGCAGCCTGACAGGGAGGTACGAGCAGTACTTC. Translated, it gives CASSLTGRYEQYF. This chain links TRBV11-2 with TRBJ2-7, with D tentatively TRBD1 (7 bases). The CDR3 is 13 amino acids. The germline V and J ends were trimmed by 5 bases and 4 bases, with 12 bases remaining between them. Germline V CDR1 and CDR2: SGHAT, FQNNGV. The complete variable domain, with remaining parts taken from reference TRBV11-2 and TRBJ2-7, reads EAGVAQSPRYKIIEKRQSVAFWCNPISGHATLYWYQQILGQGPKLLIQFQNNGVVDDSQLPKDRFSAERLKGVDSTLKIQPAKLEDSAVYLCASSLTGRYEQYFGPGTRLTVT.